The 12 T cell receptor beta chains in this list originate from one sample, sequenced in a study of CD8 T cells in ankylosing spondylitis. Using its own MiXCR run on the 5' RACE reads, TCRdb lists one record per CDR3 protein. The sample records 300,000 to 400,000 distinct CDR3 sequences, about 15% being singletons. The material sequenced was blood, either unsorted or a sorted T cell fraction (not recorded which). All receptors come from a male donor with ankylosing spondylitis or in good health (not recorded which).

In this sample, this clonotype turned up many times. V gene TRBV4-2 combines with J gene TRBJ2-2, with a possible D match to TRBD1 (5 bases). The CDR3 extends over 13 amino acids. The ends were cut back, 10 bases at V and 2 bases at J, with 11 bases in the middle. Germline CDR1 is LGHNA and CDR2 is YNFKEQ. CDR3 region: CAIVDSNTGELFF. CDR3 DNA: TGTGCCATCGTAGACAGTAACACCGGGGAGCTGTTTTTT.

V is TRBV12-3 or TRBV12-4 and J is TRBJ1-1; D is unclear. V shed 5 bases and J shed 1 base, with 8 bases lying between them. This CDR3 has 13 amino acids. The chain's CDR3 is CASSGGGNTEAFF. The CDR3 DNA follows: TGTGCCAGCAGTGGCGGAGGGAACACTGAAGCTTTCTTT.

The rearrangement uses TRBV5-1 and TRBJ2-5, with 7 bases lining up with TRBD2. Trimming at V came to 4 bases and at J to 5 bases, leaving 11 bases not matched to a gene. Germline assignment: CDR1 SGHRS and CDR2 YFSETQ. The CDR3 is made up of 15 amino acids. The CDR3 here is CASSKTRLAGETQYF. The CDR3 coding sequence is TGCGCCAGCAGCAAGACCCGACTAGCCGGGGAGACCCAGTACTTC.

The chain carries TRBV20-1 and TRBJ1-1; possible D gene TRBD1, 5 bases. Germline V gene lookup returns CDR1 DFQATT and CDR2 SNEGSKA (reference sequence). This CDR3 comprises 13 residues. The V gene lost 5 bases and the J gene lost 4 bases, with 14 bases spanning the gap. Written as DNA, the CDR3 is TGCAGTGCTGAGACCCTTGGGGGCACTGAAGCTTTCTTT. It codes for CSAETLGGTEAFF.

This clonotype was seen more than once but under ten times. This chain connects TRBV5-1 to TRBJ2-5; D tentatively fits TRBD1 or TRBD2 (6 bases each). CDR1 is SGHRS and CDR2 is YFSETQ in the germline V gene. The ends were cut back, 4 bases at V and 3 bases at J, with 13 bases in the middle. This CDR3 is 14 amino acids long. The CDR3 DNA reads as TGCGCCAGCAGCAGGGGGGAGGCAGAAGAGACCCAGTACTTC. Protein: CASSRGEAEETQYF.

This rearrangement joins TRBV12-3 or TRBV12-4 to TRBJ2-3, with 16 bases aligning to TRBD2. V dropped 6 bases and J dropped 4; count of bases not matched to a gene: 7. The CDR3 runs to 17 residues. The CDR3 nucleotides are TGTGCCAGCAGCCCGGGACTAGCGGGGGGGCAAGCAGATACGCAGTATTTT. It specifies CASSPGLAGGQADTQYF.

CDR3 coding DNA: TGTGCCAGCAGCTGGACAGGGGGGGGCCAAGAGACCCAGTACTTC. It codes for CASSWTGGGQETQYF. The chain uses TRBV11-2 and TRBJ2-5, with TRBD1 matching 10 bases. Germline V gene sequence: CDR1 SGHAT, CDR2 FQNNGV. This CDR3 is built from 15 residues. With 4 bases clipped from V and 1 base from J, the junction kept 3 bases outside the gene matches.

This clonotype was counted only a few times. This rearrangement joins TRBV3-1 to TRBJ2-4; TRBD2 matches at 12 bases. Per the germline V gene, CDR1 is LGHDT and CDR2 is YNNKEL (reference sequence). CDR3 size: 15 residues. The V segment lost 6 bases and the J segment 6 bases; nucleotides outside the gene matches: 6. CDR3 loop: CASRLAGGLINIQYF. The CDR3 DNA sequence: TGTGCCAGCAGGCTAGCGGGAGGGCTCATAAACATTCAGTACTTC.

V usage is TRBV3-1 and J usage is TRBJ1-2; D is unresolved. V lost 1 base and J lost 7, with 13 bases in between. CDR3 length: 14 amino acids. Germline CDR1 is LGHDT and CDR2 is YNNKEL (reference sequence). CDR3 in amino acids: CASSQGGTAAGYTF. The CDR3 DNA is TGTGCCAGCAGCCAAGGGGGAACGGCGGCTGGCTACACCTTC.

The rearrangement uses TRBV3-1 and TRBJ2-4, with D perhaps being TRBD1 or TRBD2 (6 bases each). Germline V CDR1 and CDR2: LGHDT, YNNKEL (reference sequence). Trimming shortened V by 3 bases and J by 2 bases, and 8 bases separated the two germline ends. The CDR3 runs to 14 residues. The CDR3 DNA sequence: TGTGCCAGCAGCCAGGGGGGCACCAAAAACATTCAGTACTTC. Protein: CASSQGGTKNIQYF. Supplemented by reference TRBV3-1 and TRBJ2-4, the full variable domain reads DTAVSQTPKYLVTQMGNDKSIKCEQNLGHDTMYWYKQDSKKFLKIMFSYNNKELIINETVPNRFSPKSPDKAHLNLHINSLELGDSAVYFCASSQGGTKNIQYFGAGTRLSVL.

This clonotype was observed a few times. V is TRBV5-1 and J is TRBJ2-1; a weak D match, TRBD1 (6 bases). V gave up 4 bases and J gave up 0 bases, with 14 bases separating them. Germline values: CDR1 SGHRS, CDR2 YFSETQ. The CDR3 is 16 residues long. The CDR3, as DNA: TGCGCCAGCAGCCCTCAACAGGGAAACTCCTACAATGAGCAGTTCTTC. Amino acid sequence: CASSPQQGNSYNEQFF.

This sequence joins TRBV6-5 and TRBJ2-1; D unresolved. The V and J ends lost 3 bases and 3 bases respectively, with 15 bases between them. This CDR3 is built from 16 residues. Per germline, CDR1 MNHEY and CDR2 SVGAGI. The CDR3 DNA follows: TGTGCCAGCAGTTATGTCGTGATGTCCAACTACAATGAGCAGTTCTTC. Its protein is CASSYVVMSNYNEQFF.